The rows below give T cell receptor beta chains drawn from one sample of a study of cytomegalovirus exposure and HLA in healthy donors. Sequencing used immunoSEQ multiplex PCR; TCRdb keeps in-frame clones, though not all of them. The data contain 200,000 to 250,000 clones, more than 60% of them singletons. Input material: PBMCs. The receptor set was obtained from a man aged 35 to 55 in good health and CMV-seronegative. The CDR3 runs from the conserved cysteine through the conserved F or W. The order of the fields is V gene, clone size, CDR3 length, J gene, D gene, CDR3 protein, CDR3 DNA. A D gene is named only where the DNA matches it firmly. For some rows the clone size is stated as once, few or many, or as a class when expanded; others skip it.

v_call: TRBV4-1; clone_size: -; cdr3_length: 15; j_call: TRBJ1-2; d_call: TRBD1; cdr3_aa: CASSDGQGNFYGYTF; cdr3_nt: TGCGCCAGCAGCGACGGACAGGGGAACTTCTATGGCTACACCTTC
v_call: TRBV5-1; clone_size: -; cdr3_length: 13; j_call: TRBJ2-2; d_call: -; cdr3_aa: CASKRENTGELFF; cdr3_nt: TGCGCCAGCAAAAGAGAGAACACCGGGGAGCTGTTTTTT
v_call: TRBV7-9; clone_size: -; cdr3_length: 14; j_call: TRBJ1-6; d_call: -; cdr3_aa: CASSSQSYNSPLHF; cdr3_nt: TGTGCCAGCAGCTCACAGTCCTATAATTCACCCCTCCACTTT
v_call: TRBV5-1; clone_size: -; cdr3_length: 18; j_call: TRBJ2-1; d_call: TRBD2; cdr3_aa: CASSLGASGGLPYNEQFF; cdr3_nt: TGCGCCAGCAGCTTGGGTGCTAGCGGGGGGCTCCCCTACAATGAGCAGTTCTTC
v_call: TRBV19; clone_size: -; cdr3_length: 14; j_call: TRBJ2-7; d_call: TRBD2; cdr3_aa: CASSPSGGAREQYF; cdr3_nt: TGTGCCAGTAGTCCTAGCGGGGGGGCTCGCGAGCAGTACTTC
v_call: TRBV29-1; clone_size: -; cdr3_length: 14; j_call: TRBJ2-3; d_call: TRBD2; cdr3_aa: CSAYWLAGDDTQYF; cdr3_nt: TGCAGCGCCTACTGGCTAGCGGGAGATGATACGCAGTATTTT
v_call: TRBV5-1; clone_size: -; cdr3_length: 15; j_call: TRBJ2-7; d_call: -; cdr3_aa: CASSTYTGLSYEQYF; cdr3_nt: TGCGCCAGCAGCACCTATACAGGGCTCTCCTACGAGCAGTACTTC
v_call: TRBV18; clone_size: -; cdr3_length: 14; j_call: TRBJ2-7; d_call: TRBD2; cdr3_aa: CASQSSGRTYEQYF; cdr3_nt: TGTGCCAGCCAGTCCAGCGGGAGGACCTACGAGCAGTACTTC
v_call: TRBV5-1; clone_size: -; cdr3_length: 15; j_call: TRBJ1-5; d_call: -; cdr3_aa: CASRPTGGSNQPQHF; cdr3_nt: TGCGCCAGCAGGCCGACAGGTGGCAGCAATCAGCCCCAGCATTTT
v_call: TRBV11-2; clone_size: -; cdr3_length: 13; j_call: TRBJ2-7; d_call: -; cdr3_aa: CASSALERDEQYF; cdr3_nt: TGTGCCAGCAGCGCGCTTGAGAGGGACGAGCAGTACTTC
v_call: TRBV7-9; clone_size: -; cdr3_length: 15; j_call: TRBJ1-3; d_call: -; cdr3_aa: CASSLRLPSGNTIYF; cdr3_nt: TGTGCCAGCAGCTTACGACTCCCCTCTGGAAACACCATATATTTT
v_call: TRBV6-1; clone_size: -; cdr3_length: 15; j_call: TRBJ1-5; d_call: -; cdr3_aa: CASSELWASNQPQHF; cdr3_nt: TGTGCCAGCAGTGAATTATGGGCTAGCAATCAGCCCCAGCATTTT
v_call: TRBV10-3; clone_size: -; cdr3_length: 15; j_call: TRBJ2-7; d_call: TRBD2; cdr3_aa: CAISESTTSGYEQYF; cdr3_nt: TGTGCCATCAGTGAGTCGACGACTAGCGGCTACGAGCAGTACTTC
v_call: TRBV4-3; clone_size: -; cdr3_length: 17; j_call: TRBJ1-4; d_call: -; cdr3_aa: CASSQVLGGAIGEKLFF; cdr3_nt: TGCGCCAGCAGCCAAGTGTTGGGTGGGGCAATAGGTGAAAAACTGTTTTTT
v_call: TRBV7-9; clone_size: few; cdr3_length: 17; j_call: TRBJ2-2; d_call: -; cdr3_aa: CASSLRGRDKYTGELFF; cdr3_nt: TGTGCCAGCAGCTTAAGGGGTCGGGACAAGTACACCGGGGAGCTGTTTTTT
v_call: TRBV7-7; clone_size: once; cdr3_length: 16; j_call: TRBJ1-6; d_call: -; cdr3_aa: CASSLARQGWYSPLHF; cdr3_nt: TGTGCCAGCAGCTTAGCGAGGCAGGGGTGGTATTCACCCCTCCACTTT
v_call: TRBV10-3; clone_size: -; cdr3_length: 14; j_call: TRBJ1-5; d_call: -; cdr3_aa: CAISETTDNQPQHF; cdr3_nt: TGTGCCATCAGTGAAACGACTGATAATCAGCCCCAGCATTTT
v_call: TRBV2; clone_size: -; cdr3_length: 12; j_call: TRBJ1-1; d_call: -; cdr3_aa: CASSEERREAFF; cdr3_nt: TGTGCCAGCAGTGAAGAGCGGAGAGAAGCTTTCTTT
v_call: TRBV5-1; clone_size: -; cdr3_length: 14; j_call: TRBJ1-5; d_call: TRBD1; cdr3_aa: CASSLRQGVQPQHF; cdr3_nt: TGCGCCAGCAGCTTGCGACAGGGCGTTCAGCCCCAGCATTTT
v_call: TRBV11-2; clone_size: -; cdr3_length: 14; j_call: TRBJ1-1; d_call: TRBD1; cdr3_aa: CASSSRQGYTEAFF; cdr3_nt: TGTGCCAGCAGCTCGAGACAGGGGTACACTGAAGCTTTCTTT
v_call: TRBV29-1; clone_size: -; cdr3_length: 15; j_call: TRBJ1-1; d_call: TRBD1; cdr3_aa: CSVEGQGVAVTEAFF; cdr3_nt: TGCAGCGTTGAAGGACAGGGAGTAGCGGTCACTGAAGCTTTCTTT
v_call: TRBV2; clone_size: -; cdr3_length: 12; j_call: TRBJ1-4; d_call: -; cdr3_aa: CASSGINEKLFF; cdr3_nt: TGTGCCAGCTCAGGGATTAATGAAAAACTGTTTTTT
v_call: TRBV4-2; clone_size: -; cdr3_length: 15; j_call: TRBJ2-7; d_call: -; cdr3_aa: CASSQDMAAIYEQYF; cdr3_nt: TGTGCCAGCAGCCAAGATATGGCGGCGATCTACGAGCAGTACTTC
v_call: TRBV4-2; clone_size: once; cdr3_length: 14; j_call: TRBJ1-1; d_call: -; cdr3_aa: CASSQGRGRAEAFF; cdr3_nt: TGTGCCAGCAGCCAAGGTCGAGGGAGGGCTGAAGCTTTCTTT
v_call: TRBV27; clone_size: -; cdr3_length: 14; j_call: TRBJ2-7; d_call: -; cdr3_aa: CASSSRTPSYEQYF; cdr3_nt: TGTGCCAGCAGTTCGCGCACCCCGTCTTACGAGCAGTACTTC
v_call: TRBV5-1; clone_size: -; cdr3_length: 18; j_call: TRBJ2-7; d_call: TRBD2; cdr3_aa: CASSREIGTSGGPLEQYF; cdr3_nt: TGCGCCAGCAGCCGGGAAATAGGGACTAGCGGGGGCCCCTTGGAGCAGTACTTC
v_call: TRBV7-9; clone_size: -; cdr3_length: 15; j_call: TRBJ2-1; d_call: TRBD2; cdr3_aa: CASGLGGVPYNEQFF; cdr3_nt: TGTGCCAGCGGGTTGGGGGGGGTGCCCTACAATGAGCAGTTCTTC
v_call: TRBV28; clone_size: -; cdr3_length: 13; j_call: TRBJ2-1; d_call: TRBD1; cdr3_aa: CASSLLQGDEQFF; cdr3_nt: TGTGCCAGCAGCTTGTTACAGGGGGATGAGCAGTTCTTC
v_call: TRBV7-9; clone_size: -; cdr3_length: 15; j_call: TRBJ1-5; d_call: TRBD1; cdr3_aa: CASSGDREKNQPQHF; cdr3_nt: TGTGCCAGCAGCGGTGACAGGGAGAAGAATCAGCCCCAGCATTTT
v_call: TRBV6-1; clone_size: -; cdr3_length: 16; j_call: TRBJ1-1; d_call: -; cdr3_aa: CASSEYLAGGDTEAFF; cdr3_nt: TGTGCCAGCAGTGAATATTTGGCGGGGGGTGACACTGAAGCTTTCTTT
v_call: TRBV2; clone_size: -; cdr3_length: 13; j_call: TRBJ2-3; d_call: -; cdr3_aa: CASSPGFSDTQYF; cdr3_nt: TGTGCCAGCAGTCCAGGGTTCTCGGATACGCAGTATTTT
v_call: TRBV6-1; clone_size: -; cdr3_length: 10; j_call: TRBJ1-1; d_call: -; cdr3_aa: CASTGGEAFF; cdr3_nt: TGTGCCAGCACCGGGGGGGAAGCTTTCTTT
v_call: TRBV5-6; clone_size: -; cdr3_length: 13; j_call: TRBJ2-5; d_call: TRBD1; cdr3_aa: CASRGTGGETQYF; cdr3_nt: TGTGCCAGCAGAGGGACAGGGGGAGAGACCCAGTACTTC
v_call: TRBV6-5; clone_size: -; cdr3_length: 12; j_call: TRBJ2-3; d_call: -; cdr3_aa: CASSYPSDTQYF; cdr3_nt: TGTGCCAGCAGTTACCCCTCAGATACGCAGTATTTT
v_call: TRBV19; clone_size: few; cdr3_length: 12; j_call: TRBJ2-7; d_call: TRBD1; cdr3_aa: CASIGTGYEQYF; cdr3_nt: TGTGCCAGCATAGGGACAGGCTACGAGCAGTACTTC
v_call: TRBV27; clone_size: -; cdr3_length: 20; j_call: TRBJ1-4; d_call: -; cdr3_aa: CASSLSAPNFKGATNEKLFF; cdr3_nt: TGTGCCAGCAGTTTAAGCGCCCCTAATTTTAAGGGGGCAACTAATGAAAAACTGTTTTTT
v_call: TRBV25-1; clone_size: -; cdr3_length: 16; j_call: TRBJ2-1; d_call: TRBD1; cdr3_aa: CASSDWDSSSYNEQFF; cdr3_nt: TGTGCCAGCAGTGATTGGGACAGTTCTTCCTACAATGAGCAGTTCTTC
v_call: TRBV7-2; clone_size: -; cdr3_length: 16; j_call: TRBJ2-7; d_call: TRBD2; cdr3_aa: CASSLVLAGFSYEQYF; cdr3_nt: TGTGCCAGCAGCTTAGTTCTAGCGGGGTTCTCCTACGAGCAGTACTTC
v_call: TRBV2; clone_size: -; cdr3_length: 12; j_call: TRBJ1-5; d_call: -; cdr3_aa: CASHYSNQPQHF; cdr3_nt: TGTGCCAGCCACTATAGCAATCAGCCCCAGCATTTT
v_call: TRBV6-6; clone_size: few; cdr3_length: 14; j_call: TRBJ2-3; d_call: TRBD2; cdr3_aa: CAVIPGGATDTQYF; cdr3_nt: TGTGCAGTCATTCCGGGGGGGGCCACAGATACGCAGTATTTT
v_call: TRBV27; clone_size: -; cdr3_length: 13; j_call: TRBJ2-7; d_call: -; cdr3_aa: CASSLSQGNEQYF; cdr3_nt: TGTGCCAGCAGTTTATCCCAGGGAAACGAGCAGTACTTC
v_call: TRBV7-9; clone_size: -; cdr3_length: 14; j_call: TRBJ2-7; d_call: TRBD1; cdr3_aa: CSSSFGQGAYEQYF; cdr3_nt: TGTTCCAGCAGCTTCGGACAGGGGGCCTACGAGCAGTACTTC
v_call: TRBV11-2; clone_size: -; cdr3_length: 15; j_call: TRBJ2-7; d_call: TRBD2; cdr3_aa: CASSLDRGLTYEQYF; cdr3_nt: TGTGCCAGCAGCTTAGATAGGGGACTAACCTACGAGCAGTACTTC
v_call: TRBV18; clone_size: -; cdr3_length: 13; j_call: TRBJ2-4; d_call: -; cdr3_aa: CASSRGETNIQYF; cdr3_nt: TGTGCCAGCTCACGGGGGGAGACAAACATTCAGTACTTC
v_call: TRBV30; clone_size: -; cdr3_length: 10; j_call: TRBJ1-5; d_call: -; cdr3_aa: CAWRAGFSHF; cdr3_nt: TGTGCCTGGAGGGCAGGGTTTTCGCATTTT